The 2 T cell receptor beta chains given below trace back to one sample, sequenced in a study of cytomegalovirus exposure and HLA in healthy donors. Profiled with immunoSEQ multiplex PCR; TCRdb holds only in-frame clones, not every one. This table has 200,000 or so clones, 70% to 85% appearing once. Input material: PBMCs. These receptors all come from a woman aged 25 to 39 in good health and CMV-seropositive.

CDR3 DNA: TGTGCCAGCAGCGTAGGGACAGATCTTGGTGAAGCTTTCTTT. Protein product: CASSVGTDLGEAFF. The chain recombines TRBV9 with TRBJ1-1; tentative D call: TRBD1 (6 bases). The CDR3 runs to 14 residues. The V end was cut by 0 bases, the J end by 7 bases, with 13 bases between. Looked up from germline, CDR1 is SGDLS and CDR2 is YYNGEE.

This chain joins TRBV27 and TRBJ2-1; 7 bases agree with TRBD1. The CDR3 consists of 15 residues. Germline-derived CDR1 and CDR2 are MNHEY and SMNVEV (reference sequence). V gave up 6 bases and J gave up 3 bases; unmatched junction bases: 8. The CDR3 nucleotides are TGTGCCAGCAGCCCAACCGGGACAGACTACAATGAGCAGTTCTTC. Translating gives CASSPTGTDYNEQFF.